The sequence of this T cell receptor (beta chain) was determined in a study of cytomegalovirus exposure and HLA in healthy donors. Findings and caveats of the study: It has been reported that TCR beta sequences accurately predicted the HLA-A and HLA-B alleles of most subjects.

V gave up 5 bases and J gave up 6 bases; unmatched junction bases: 6. CDR1 and CDR2 (germline): SNHLY, FYNNEI. This CDR3 contains 14 residues. As for this clone: Its antigen is currently unknown.

The PCR made use of 60 Vbeta and 13 Jbeta primers. Produced via immunoSEQ multiplex PCR; TCRdb's table is partial and in-frame only. Here the sample spans approximately 70,000 clones, around 80% being singletons. This clonotype was sampled from a man in his forties in good health and CMV-seronegative. The sequencing sample was made of PBMCs. The chain is built from TRBV2 and TRBJ1-5; 8 bases map to TRBD1. Written as DNA, the CDR3 is TGTGCCAGCAGTACCACTACAGGGGGTCAGCCCCAGCATTTT. This encodes CASSTTTGGQPQHF.